The rows below give T cell receptor beta chains drawn from one sample of a study of Ad26.COV2.S vaccination and SARS-CoV-2 variants. Using immunoSEQ multiplex PCR, the repertoire was profiled, and TCRdb retains in-frame clones only, with some absent. The sample carries approximately 240,000 clones, more than 75% recorded once. The material was peripheral blood, obtained in a trial of Ad26.COV2.S vaccine versus placebo. These receptors all stem from a person between 18 and 60 years old who received the Ad26.COV2.S COVID-19 vaccine or a placebo. Each CDR3 is given with its conserved first and last residue. Fields, in order: V gene, J gene, clone size, D gene, CDR3 protein, CDR3 DNA. A D gene is named only where the DNA matches it firmly. The size entry is marked missing in some rows and otherwise reads once, few, many or a size class.

TRBV2	TRBJ2-2	-	TRBD2	CASIDGLAGVSGELFF	TGTGCCAGCATCGATGGGCTAGCGGGAGTTTCCGGGGAGCTGTTTTTT
TRBV3-1/TRBV3-2	TRBJ2-3	-	-	CASSPSYGSTDTQYF	TGTGCCAGCAGCCCATCTTATGGTAGCACAGATACGCAGTATTTT
TRBV28	TRBJ2-3	-	TRBD1	CASSRGQGSTDTQYF	TGTGCCAGCAGCCGAGGACAGGGAAGCACAGATACGCAGTATTTT
TRBV7-6	TRBJ2-5	-	TRBD1	CASCRDRGLSETQYF	TGTGCCAGCTGCCGGGACAGGGGGCTTTCGGAGACCCAGTACTTC
TRBV5-1	TRBJ2-2	-	TRBD1	CASSSPRTGGNTGELFF	TGCGCCAGCAGCAGCCCGAGGACAGGGGGCAACACCGGGGAGCTGTTTTTT
TRBV9	TRBJ2-6	-	-	CASSVGPRPGSGANVLTF	TGTGCCAGCAGCGTAGGGCCCAGGCCCGGCTCTGGGGCCAACGTCCTGACTTTC
TRBV11-2	TRBJ2-1	-	-	CASSLVPRGKRDNEQFF	TGTGCCAGCAGCTTAGTCCCCAGGGGAAAGCGGGATAATGAGCAGTTCTTC
TRBV4-3	TRBJ2-7	-	TRBD2	CASSQGTSINSYEQYF	TGCGCCAGCAGCCAAGGGACTAGCATTAACTCCTACGAGCAGTACTTC
TRBV28	TRBJ1-1	once	TRBD1	CASSSPGGITEAFF	TGTGCCAGCAGTTCCCCAGGGGGGATCACTGAAGCTTTCTTT
TRBV14	TRBJ2-1	-	TRBD2	CASSKRLAGTNEQFF	TGTGCCAGCAGCAAAAGACTAGCGGGGACCAATGAGCAGTTCTTC
TRBV5-4	TRBJ2-5	-	-	CASSQGGTPETQYF	TGTGCCAGCAGCCAGGGGGGAACACCGGAGACCCAGTACTTC
TRBV7-8	TRBJ2-7	-	-	CASSLGDSGSYEQYF	TGTGCCAGCAGCTTAGGTGACAGCGGGTCCTACGAGCAGTACTTC
TRBV10-3	TRBJ1-1	-	-	CAISESGGRGTEAFF	TGTGCCATCAGTGAGTCGGGAGGCAGGGGCACTGAAGCTTTCTTT
TRBV9	TRBJ1-3	-	TRBD1	CASSVEPGTGLGNTIYF	TGTGCCAGCAGCGTAGAGCCCGGGACAGGGCTTGGAAACACCATATATTTT
TRBV29-1	TRBJ2-7	-	-	CSVGDFSYEQYF	TGCAGCGTTGGGGACTTCTCCTACGAGCAGTACTTC
TRBV7-3	TRBJ1-5	once	-	CASSQSPYEPQHF	TGTGCCAGCAGCCAATCACCTTATGAACCCCAGCATTTT
TRBV11-2	TRBJ2-5	-	-	CASSRRGIGGETQYF	TGTGCCAGCAGCCGAAGAGGAATTGGGGGGGAGACCCAGTACTTC
TRBV7-3	TRBJ1-2	few	TRBD1	CASSGDRERGYTF	TGTGCCAGCAGCGGGGACAGGGAGAGGGGCTACACCTTC
TRBV5-6	TRBJ2-6	once	-	CASSSDLPNVLTF	TGTGCCAGCAGCTCCGATTTACCCAACGTCCTGACTTTC
TRBV18	TRBJ1-2	-	TRBD1	CASSPRDRFNYGYTF	TGTGCCAGCTCACCTCGGGACAGATTCAACTATGGCTACACCTTC
TRBV3-1/TRBV3-2	TRBJ2-7	-	TRBD2	CASSQGGAGGSYEQYF	TGTGCCAGCAGCCAAGGAGGGGCGGGAGGGTCCTACGAGCAGTACTTC
TRBV19	TRBJ1-1	-	-	CASSPIRGMNTEAFF	TGTGCCAGTAGTCCCATTCGGGGTATGAACACTGAAGCTTTCTTT
TRBV19	TRBJ1-2	-	TRBD1	CASSISTGGDYGYTF	TGTGCCAGTAGTATATCGACAGGGGGAGACTATGGCTACACCTTC
TRBV14	TRBJ2-6	-	-	CASSQGLRASGANVLTF	TGTGCCAGCAGCCAAGGTCTCCGGGCCTCTGGGGCCAACGTCCTGACTTTC
TRBV5-1	TRBJ1-3	-	TRBD1	CASSLRDRAFSGNTIYF	TGCGCCAGCAGCTTGCGGGACAGGGCTTTCTCTGGAAACACCATATATTTT
TRBV3-1/TRBV3-2	TRBJ2-3	-	TRBD2	CASSPTSGGLTDTQYF	TGTGCCAGCAGTCCGACTAGCGGGGGACTCACAGATACGCAGTATTTT
TRBV9	TRBJ2-5	-	-	CASSPGAREKETQYF	TGTGCCAGCAGTCCCGGGGCGAGGGAAAAAGAGACCCAGTACTTC
TRBV7-2	TRBJ2-7	-	TRBD1	CASSLPHLTSTGTNYEQYF	TGTGCCAGCAGCCTACCCCACCTAACTTCGACAGGGACCAACTACGAGCAGTACTTC
TRBV7-2	TRBJ2-3	-	-	CASSTGTLGADTQYF	TGTGCCAGCAGCACAGGGACTCTCGGAGCGGATACGCAGTATTTT
TRBV18	TRBJ1-5	-	-	CASSPAGLFDSNQPQHF	TGTGCCAGCTCACCGGCAGGGCTTTTTGATAGCAATCAGCCCCAGCATTTT
TRBV24-1	TRBJ1-2	-	-	CATSALTGSGYTF	TGTGCCACCAGTGCCCTTACAGGGTCTGGCTACACCTTC
TRBV9	TRBJ2-5	-	TRBD1	CASSVNRGLETQYF	TGTGCCAGCAGCGTAAACAGGGGCTTGGAGACCCAGTACTTC
TRBV9	TRBJ2-7	-	TRBD2	CASSGRTSGTFNEQYF	TGTGCCAGCAGCGGGCGGACTAGCGGAACTTTCAACGAGCAGTACTTC
TRBV28	TRBJ2-7	-	TRBD1	CASRYRTGRYEQYF	TGTGCCAGCCGATACAGGACAGGGCGCTACGAGCAGTACTTC
TRBV20-1	TRBJ2-7	-	-	CSTGHQGQYF	TGCAGTACGGGGCATCAAGGGCAGTACTTC
TRBV28	TRBJ2-1	-	-	CASTSSDFYNEQFF	TGTGCCAGCACCTCCTCGGACTTCTACAATGAGCAGTTCTTC